The rows below give T cell receptor beta chains drawn from one sample of a study of identical twins. TCRdb analysed the 5' RACE reads with MiXCR anew, one entry per CDR3 protein. The table has 640,000 or so distinct CDR3 sequences, 6% to 6.5% seen once. The sequenced material came from naive T cells sorted from blood. Receptors originate from a young man in good health. Both conserved end residues are part of each CDR3. Fields, in order: clone size, J gene, V gene, D gene, CDR3 DNA, CDR3 protein. D genes are given only for firm matches. For some rows the clone size is stated as once, few or many, or as a class when expanded; others skip it.

clone size: many
J gene: TRBJ2-5
V gene: TRBV20-1
D gene: NA
CDR3 DNA: TGCAGTGCTCTCAACGAGACCCAGTACTTC
CDR3 protein: CSALNETQYF

clone size: many
J gene: TRBJ2-4
V gene: TRBV12-3/TRBV12-4
D gene: TRBD2
CDR3 DNA: TGTGCCAGCAGTCCAGCGGGGATGGAAAACATTCAGTACTTC
CDR3 protein: CASSPAGMENIQYF

clone size: few
J gene: TRBJ1-1
V gene: TRBV20-1
D gene: NA
CDR3 DNA: TGCAGTGCTAGACCAGAGGACCTTCGCACTGAAGCTTTCTTT
CDR3 protein: CSARPEDLRTEAFF

clone size: few
J gene: TRBJ1-5
V gene: TRBV5-1
D gene: NA
CDR3 DNA: TGCGCCAGCAGCCCCGCCGGGGGTAACGATCAGCCCCAGCATTTT
CDR3 protein: CASSPAGGNDQPQHF

clone size: many
J gene: TRBJ2-1
V gene: TRBV5-1
D gene: NA
CDR3 DNA: TGCGCCAGCAGCTTGGGGTATTATGAGCAGTTCTTC
CDR3 protein: CASSLGYYEQFF

clone size: NA
J gene: TRBJ1-4
V gene: TRBV2
D gene: NA
CDR3 DNA: TGTGCCAGCAGTGAATCCGTAGGCAAAAATGAAAAACTGTTTTTT
CDR3 protein: CASSESVGKNEKLFF

clone size: few
J gene: TRBJ1-1
V gene: TRBV7-9
D gene: NA
CDR3 DNA: TGTGCCAGCAGCTTAGCACAGGGCGTGAACACTGAAGCTTTCTTT
CDR3 protein: CASSLAQGVNTEAFF

clone size: few
J gene: TRBJ2-7
V gene: TRBV20-1
D gene: TRBD2
CDR3 DNA: TGCAGTGCTTCAACCGGGACTAGCGGGCCCTACGAGCAGTACTTC
CDR3 protein: CSASTGTSGPYEQYF

clone size: NA
J gene: TRBJ2-7
V gene: TRBV20-1
D gene: TRBD1
CDR3 DNA: TGCAGTGCTACGGACAGGGAAGGCCACTACGAGCAGTACTTC
CDR3 protein: CSATDREGHYEQYF

clone size: few
J gene: TRBJ2-3
V gene: TRBV12-3/TRBV12-4
D gene: NA
CDR3 DNA: TGTGCCAGCAGTTTTATGGGGGGGCCTAGCACAGATACGCAGTATTTT
CDR3 protein: CASSFMGGPSTDTQYF

clone size: few
J gene: TRBJ2-7
V gene: TRBV29-1
D gene: NA
CDR3 DNA: TGCAGCGTTGAAAAGGGAACGAGAGGGTCCTACGAGCAGTACTTC
CDR3 protein: CSVEKGTRGSYEQYF

clone size: many
J gene: TRBJ2-7
V gene: TRBV7-9
D gene: TRBD2
CDR3 DNA: TGTGCCAGCAGCTTGGGCGGGACTAGCTACGAGCAGTACTTC
CDR3 protein: CASSLGGTSYEQYF

clone size: many
J gene: TRBJ2-1
V gene: TRBV7-2
D gene: NA
CDR3 DNA: TGTGCCAGCAGCTTCCCGGGCCTCGGGTCGGATGAGCAGTTCTTC
CDR3 protein: CASSFPGLGSDEQFF

clone size: many
J gene: TRBJ1-2
V gene: TRBV29-1
D gene: TRBD1
CDR3 DNA: TGCAGCGTTGACGGACAGGGGATAGGCTATGGCTACACCTTC
CDR3 protein: CSVDGQGIGYGYTF

clone size: NA
J gene: TRBJ2-7
V gene: TRBV6-5
D gene: NA
CDR3 DNA: TGTGCCAGCAGTTATGCGCAGGGTCAATCCTACGAGCAGTACTTC
CDR3 protein: CASSYAQGQSYEQYF

clone size: many
J gene: TRBJ2-2
V gene: TRBV7-9
D gene: NA
CDR3 DNA: TGTGCCAGCGAGAACACCGGGGAGCTGTTTTTT
CDR3 protein: CASENTGELFF

clone size: few
J gene: TRBJ2-1
V gene: TRBV2
D gene: NA
CDR3 DNA: TGTGCCAGCAGGGTCGGGAGCTCCTACAATGAGCAGTTCTTC
CDR3 protein: CASRVGSSYNEQFF

clone size: many
J gene: TRBJ2-1
V gene: TRBV7-9
D gene: NA
CDR3 DNA: TGTGCCAGCAGCGAAGGGGGGTCGGTATACAATGAGCAGTTCTTC
CDR3 protein: CASSEGGSVYNEQFF

clone size: few
J gene: TRBJ2-5
V gene: TRBV3-1
D gene: TRBD2
CDR3 DNA: TGTGCCAGCAGCCAGGGGACTAGAGGGGAGACCCAGTACTTC
CDR3 protein: CASSQGTRGETQYF

clone size: few
J gene: TRBJ2-1
V gene: TRBV5-6
D gene: NA
CDR3 DNA: TGTGCCAGCAGCTTTCTAACGTCTGAGCAGTTCTTC
CDR3 protein: CASSFLTSEQFF

clone size: few
J gene: TRBJ2-7
V gene: TRBV7-6
D gene: TRBD2
CDR3 DNA: TGTGCCAGCAGCTTAGGACAAAGCGGGAGCAGATACGAGCAGTACTTC
CDR3 protein: CASSLGQSGSRYEQYF

clone size: many
J gene: TRBJ2-3
V gene: TRBV29-1
D gene: NA
CDR3 DNA: TGCAGCGTTGAGGGGGCCGTAGATACGCAGTATTTT
CDR3 protein: CSVEGAVDTQYF

clone size: NA
J gene: TRBJ2-1
V gene: TRBV9
D gene: NA
CDR3 DNA: TGTGCCAGCAGCGTAGGCGTCGGCTCCTACAATGAGCAGTTCTTC
CDR3 protein: CASSVGVGSYNEQFF

clone size: few
J gene: TRBJ2-7
V gene: TRBV25-1
D gene: NA
CDR3 DNA: TGTGCCAGCAGTGAATTTGGGCGGGGCCGCTACGAGCAGTACTTC
CDR3 protein: CASSEFGRGRYEQYF

clone size: many
J gene: TRBJ1-2
V gene: TRBV4-3
D gene: NA
CDR3 DNA: TGCGCCAGCAGCCAAGATGGGCGGGTCAACTATGGCTACACCTTC
CDR3 protein: CASSQDGRVNYGYTF

clone size: once
J gene: TRBJ1-1
V gene: TRBV7-2
D gene: NA
CDR3 DNA: TGTGCCAGCAGCTCGATGGGGGGTTTAACTGAAGCTTTCTTT
CDR3 protein: CASSSMGGLTEAFF

clone size: many
J gene: TRBJ2-2
V gene: TRBV9
D gene: TRBD2
CDR3 DNA: TGTGCCAGCAGCGTAGGGGGACTAGCTGCCGGGGAGCTGTTTTTT
CDR3 protein: CASSVGGLAAGELFF

clone size: many
J gene: TRBJ2-2
V gene: TRBV12-3/TRBV12-4
D gene: TRBD2
CDR3 DNA: TGTGCCAGCAGTACTAGCGGGAGAATATATACCGGGGAGCTGTTTTTT
CDR3 protein: CASSTSGRIYTGELFF

clone size: many
J gene: TRBJ1-2
V gene: TRBV10-3
D gene: NA
CDR3 DNA: TGTGCCATCCAGGGCGGCGAGAACTATGGCTACACCTTC
CDR3 protein: CAIQGGENYGYTF

clone size: many
J gene: TRBJ2-3
V gene: TRBV11-2
D gene: TRBD1
CDR3 DNA: TGTGCCAGCAGCTTAGAAACAGGGGGAACAGATACGCAGTATTTT
CDR3 protein: CASSLETGGTDTQYF

clone size: NA
J gene: TRBJ2-7
V gene: TRBV27
D gene: TRBD2
CDR3 DNA: TGTGCCAGCAGTCTCGGAGCGGGAGTCGTCTACGAGCAGTACTTC
CDR3 protein: CASSLGAGVVYEQYF

clone size: many
J gene: TRBJ2-6
V gene: TRBV12-3/TRBV12-4
D gene: TRBD2
CDR3 DNA: TGTGCCAGCAGTTTAAGTGCGGGGGCTGGGGCCAACGTCCTGACTTTC
CDR3 protein: CASSLSAGAGANVLTF

clone size: NA
J gene: TRBJ2-7
V gene: TRBV30
D gene: TRBD1
CDR3 DNA: TGTGCCTGGAGTGTAGGATCAGGGGGTAACTACGAGCAGTACTTC
CDR3 protein: CAWSVGSGGNYEQYF

clone size: many
J gene: TRBJ1-1
V gene: TRBV12-3/TRBV12-4
D gene: TRBD1
CDR3 DNA: TGTGCCAGCAGACAAATCGCACGGACAGGGGGAGCTTTCTTT
CDR3 protein: CASRQIARTGGAFF

clone size: many
J gene: TRBJ1-1
V gene: TRBV29-1
D gene: NA
CDR3 DNA: TGCAGCGTTGTTCGACGGCTGAACACTGAAGCTTTCTTT
CDR3 protein: CSVVRRLNTEAFF

clone size: few
J gene: TRBJ1-2
V gene: TRBV11-3
D gene: NA
CDR3 DNA: TGTGCCAGCAGCTTATATGGGACGCCGGGTGGCTACACCTTC
CDR3 protein: CASSLYGTPGGYTF

clone size: few
J gene: TRBJ2-2
V gene: TRBV7-2
D gene: NA
CDR3 DNA: TGTGCCTCCCAGAGGGGCACCGGGGAGCTGTTTTTT
CDR3 protein: CASQRGTGELFF

clone size: many
J gene: TRBJ1-6
V gene: TRBV12-3/TRBV12-4
D gene: NA
CDR3 DNA: TGTGCCAGCGGACGACAGACTTATAATTCACCCCTCCACTTT
CDR3 protein: CASGRQTYNSPLHF

clone size: NA
J gene: TRBJ1-5
V gene: TRBV4-1
D gene: NA
CDR3 DNA: TGCGCCAGCAGCCAGGTGGGGACTGCCCGGAATCAGCCCCAGCATTTT
CDR3 protein: CASSQVGTARNQPQHF

clone size: many
J gene: TRBJ2-3
V gene: TRBV10-3
D gene: NA
CDR3 DNA: TGTGCCATCAGCCAGAGGTTGACCTCTGACACAGATACGCAGTATTTT
CDR3 protein: CAISQRLTSDTDTQYF

clone size: few
J gene: TRBJ2-1
V gene: TRBV7-3
D gene: NA
CDR3 DNA: TGTGCCAGCAGCTTAATCGGTAGCGGAGTGTACAATGAGCAGTTCTTC
CDR3 protein: CASSLIGSGVYNEQFF

clone size: many
J gene: TRBJ2-1
V gene: TRBV28
D gene: TRBD2
CDR3 DNA: TGTGCCAGCAGGGACGGACTAGATTATGAGCAGTTCTTC
CDR3 protein: CASRDGLDYEQFF

clone size: many
J gene: TRBJ2-1
V gene: TRBV5-1
D gene: NA
CDR3 DNA: TGCGCCAGCAGCTGGGACCCGACGAGCTCCTACAATGAGCAGTTCTTC
CDR3 protein: CASSWDPTSSYNEQFF

clone size: NA
J gene: TRBJ1-1
V gene: TRBV7-6
D gene: NA
CDR3 DNA: TGTGCCAGCAGCTTAGGGTCAGGCCCCAGCACTGAAGCTTTCTTT
CDR3 protein: CASSLGSGPSTEAFF

clone size: NA
J gene: TRBJ2-5
V gene: TRBV7-9
D gene: TRBD1
CDR3 DNA: TGTGCCAGCAGCTCCGGAGGACAGGGCCTTCAAGAGACCCAGTACTTC
CDR3 protein: CASSSGGQGLQETQYF

clone size: NA
J gene: TRBJ1-5
V gene: TRBV4-1
D gene: NA
CDR3 DNA: TGCGCCAGCAGCCAAGATAGTAGGGACCAACCGGATCATCAGCCCCAGCATTTT
CDR3 protein: CASSQDSRDQPDHQPQHF

clone size: many
J gene: TRBJ1-4
V gene: TRBV4-1
D gene: TRBD1
CDR3 DNA: TGCGCCAGCAGCCTTATTGGGACAGGGGACGAAAAACTGTTTTTT
CDR3 protein: CASSLIGTGDEKLFF

clone size: many
J gene: TRBJ1-2
V gene: TRBV5-1
D gene: NA
CDR3 DNA: TGCGCCAGCAGCCACCCGGGGACGGCGGAGGGCTACACCTTC
CDR3 protein: CASSHPGTAEGYTF

clone size: many
J gene: TRBJ2-1
V gene: TRBV15
D gene: NA
CDR3 DNA: TGTGCCACCGGGACTGACGCCTACAATGAGCAGTTCTTC
CDR3 protein: CATGTDAYNEQFF

clone size: many
J gene: TRBJ2-3
V gene: TRBV12-3/TRBV12-4
D gene: TRBD2
CDR3 DNA: TGTGCCAGCAGTTTACGGTCTAGCGGTGGCACAGATACGCAGTATTTT
CDR3 protein: CASSLRSSGGTDTQYF

clone size: NA
J gene: TRBJ2-2
V gene: TRBV6-1
D gene: TRBD2
CDR3 DNA: TGTGCCAGCAGTGGAAAACTAGCGGGAGCGACCGGGGAGCTGTTTTTT
CDR3 protein: CASSGKLAGATGELFF

clone size: many
J gene: TRBJ2-2
V gene: TRBV5-1
D gene: TRBD2
CDR3 DNA: TGCGCCAGCAGCTTGGCCCTCCGGGCTAGCGGGAGGAATCTGAACACCGGGGAGCTGTTTTTT
CDR3 protein: CASSLALRASGRNLNTGELFF